Each of the 21 T cell receptor beta chains below was sequenced from the same sample in a study of T cell repertoires in cytomegalovirus infection. TCRdb passed the reads through MiXCR, listing each CDR3 protein once. The sample shows roughly 640,000 distinct CDR3 sequences, approximately 24% of them seen only once. The sequencing sample was made of CD8+ T cells from PBMCs. Receptors were obtained from a human donor in good health (CMV status not recorded). Some clones in this sample may be carry-over from other donors' samples.

In its sample, this clonotype was seen many times. The chain recombines TRBV7-9 with TRBJ2-1; possible D gene TRBD1, 7 bases. This CDR3 spans 14 amino acids. V shed 5 bases and J shed 8 bases, with 16 bases lying between them. Germline V CDR1 and CDR2: SEHNR, FQNEAQ (reference sequence). DNA for the CDR3: TGTGCCAGCAGCCAACAGGGGAGGTTGCATGAGCAGTTCTTC. Translating it yields CASSQQGRLHEQFF.

Here the CDR3 DNA reads TGTGCCAGCAACCTCTCTGAGCGTGCGGGAGGTGAAAATGAGCAGTTCTTC. The encoded protein is CASNLSERAGGENEQFF. The gene calls are TRBV12-3 or TRBV12-4 and TRBJ2-1; 8 nucleotides line up with TRBD2. The CDR3 spans 17 residues. J was trimmed by 7 bases and V by 7 bases; bases with no gene match: 18.

The J gene is TRBJ2-1, the V gene TRBV14; 11 nucleotides match TRBD2. From germline, CDR1 is SGHDN and CDR2 FVKESK. V gave up 1 base and J gave up 8 bases; unmatched junction bases: 7. This CDR3 is 16 amino acids long. CDR3 in DNA: TGTGCCAGCAGCCAAGTCGTCGGACTAGCGGGCCATGAGCAGTTCTTC. It yields the protein CASSQVVGLAGHEQFF. The whole variable domain, remainder taken from reference TRBV14 and TRBJ2-1, is EAGVTQFPSHSVIEKGQTVTLRCDPISGHDNLYWYRRVMGKEIKFLLHFVKESKQDESGMPNNRFLAERTGGTYSTLKVQPAELEDSGVYFCASSQVVGLAGHEQFFGPGTRLTVL.

The V call is TRBV6-2 or TRBV6-3, the J call TRBJ2-7, with TRBD1 matching over 9 bases. Trimming took 4 bases from V and 1 from J; bases not matched to a gene: 2. The CDR3 length is 14 residues. From germline, CDR1 is MNHEY and CDR2 SVGEGT. CDR3 region: CASSWDRVSYEQYV. The CDR3 DNA reads as TGTGCCAGCAGTTGGGACAGGGTATCCTACGAGCAGTACGTC.

This clonotype has only a few counts. V and J are TRBV19 and TRBJ2-1, with D perhaps given as TRBD1 or TRBD2 (6 bases each). The CDR3 runs 13 residues. V shed 2 bases and J shed 8 bases, with 10 bases lying between them. Germline CDR1 reads LNHDA; CDR2 reads SQIVND (reference sequence). CDR3 DNA: TGTGCCAGTAGTATAAGGAGGGGGGATGAGCAGTTCTTC. Amino acid sequence: CASSIRRGDEQFF.

The rearrangement joins TRBV19 to TRBJ1-5, with D perhaps TRBD1 (5 bases). Germline-derived CDR1 and CDR2 are LNHDA and SQIVND (reference sequence). The ends were cut back, 5 bases at V and 7 bases at J, with 15 bases in the middle. The CDR3 runs to 14 residues. The CDR3 spells CASSPYPGTQPQHF. Written as DNA, the CDR3 is TGTGCCAGTAGTCCTTACCCGGGGACCCAGCCCCAGCATTTT.

The CDR3 DNA sequence: TGTGCTAGTGGTTTCGGACAGCTTGAAGCTTTCTTT. Translating it yields CASGFGQLEAFF. J is TRBJ1-1 and V is TRBV12-5, with D possibly matching TRBD1 (6 bases). Germline-derived CDR1 and CDR2 are LGHNT and FRNRAP. Trimming cost V 3 bases and J 7 bases, with 9 bases left between them. This CDR3 contains 12 residues.

CDR3 protein: CASGENILDEQFF. The CDR3 nucleotides read TGTGCCAGCGGGGAGAATATTTTGGATGAGCAGTTCTTC. The chain has TRBV27 and TRBJ2-1, with a weak D call TRBD2 (5 bases). The CDR3 extends over 13 amino acids. Trimming left V 8 bases short and J 8 bases short, with 16 bases between. Germline CDR1 and CDR2: MNHEY and SMNVEV (reference sequence).

The chain couples TRBV7-9 to TRBJ2-5; 7 nucleotides agree with TRBD1. The V gene's germline CDR1 is SEHNR and CDR2 FQNEAQ (reference sequence). Trimming took 3 bases from V and 5 from J; bases not matched to a gene: 6. The CDR3 runs to 14 residues. CDR3 nucleotide sequence: TGTGCCAGCAGCTTTTTCGACAGGGAGGAGACCCAGTACTTC. Amino acid sequence: CASSFFDREETQYF.

The rearrangement links TRBV20-1 to TRBJ2-1; 15 bases fit TRBD2. The CDR3 totals 19 residues. In germline, CDR1 is DFQATT, CDR2 SNEGSKA (reference sequence). With 4 bases clipped from V and 3 bases from J, the junction kept 13 bases outside the gene matches. The CDR3 DNA is TGCAGTGCTACGGGTTCCGGACTAGCGGGGGGGCTTGGCTACAATGAGCAGTTCTTC. It codes for CSATGSGLAGGLGYNEQFF.

The sample holds many counts of this clonotype. V gene TRBV6-6 combines with J gene TRBJ2-5; the D is unclear. In germline, CDR1 is MNHNY, CDR2 SVGAGI (reference sequence). Trimming took 2 bases from V and 3 from J, leaving 10 bases between them. The CDR3 is 14 amino acids. The CDR3 region has the DNA TGTGCCAGCAGTTACCTCCCAAGGGAAGAGACCCAGTACTTC. This encodes CASSYLPREETQYF.

This clonotype has a count of ten or more. The gene calls are TRBV7-6 and TRBJ2-1; weak D call: TRBD2 (5 bases). Trimming shortened V by 3 bases and J by 0 bases, and 12 bases separated the two germline ends. The CDR3 is made up of 16 amino acids. The germline CDR1 and CDR2 sequences are SGHVS and FNYEAQ. CDR3 protein: CASSFRLKSSYNEQFF. The DNA for the CDR3 is TGTGCCAGCAGCTTTAGACTAAAAAGCTCCTACAATGAGCAGTTCTTC.

This clonotype was observed a few times. This sequence joins TRBV6-2 or TRBV6-3 and TRBJ1-2; TRBD1 is a possible D gene (6 bases). Germline-derived CDR1 and CDR2 are MNHEY and SVGEGT. This CDR3 is built from 16 residues. The V gene lost 10 bases and the J gene lost 0 bases, with 21 bases spanning the gap. The CDR3 reads CATEVQGARSNYGYTF. The CDR3 DNA reads as TGTGCCACCGAGGTACAGGGCGCCCGGTCTAACTATGGCTACACCTTC.

This chain links TRBV7-4 with TRBJ1-1; D ambiguous. The CDR3 spans 13 residues. Trimming left V 5 bases short and J 6 bases short, with 13 bases between. CDR1 is SGHVT, CDR2 SQSDAQ, per germline. CDR3 sequence (DNA): TGTGCCAGCAGCCTCCCGTTAGAGCCTGAAGCTTTCTTT. It codes for CASSLPLEPEAFF. Full variable domain (remainder filled in from reference TRBV7-4 and TRBJ1-1): GAGVSQSPRYKVAKRGRDVALRCDSISGHVTLYWYRQTLGQGSEVLTYSQSDAQRDKSGRPSGRFSAERPERSVSTLKIQRTEQGDSAVYLCASSLPLEPEAFFGQGTRLTVV.

The rearrangement links TRBV20-1 to TRBJ2-1; possibly TRBD1 or TRBD2 for D (6 bases each). From germline, CDR1 is DFQATT and CDR2 SNEGSKA (reference sequence). This CDR3 comprises 15 residues. V was cut by 0 bases and J by 5 bases, with 14 bases left in between. This CDR3 reads CSARDWGADDNEQFF. DNA of the CDR3: TGCAGTGCTAGAGATTGGGGGGCCGATGACAATGAGCAGTTCTTC.

The chain couples TRBV5-1 to TRBJ2-3; 9 bases are shared with TRBD2. CDR1 and CDR2 from the germline V gene are SGHRS and YFSETQ. The CDR3 covers 16 residues. With 4 bases clipped from V and 5 bases from J, the junction kept 11 bases outside the gene matches. The CDR3 here is CASSPPARGGKDTQYF. The CDR3, as DNA: TGCGCCAGCAGCCCACCTGCGCGGGGGGGCAAAGATACGCAGTATTTT.

Comments on this clonotype: Just one base apart from a much larger clone, this may be a read error. This chain links TRBV6-2 or TRBV6-3 with TRBJ2-5; no clear D gene. Germline CDR1 is MNHEY and CDR2 is SVGEGT. This CDR3 has 11 residues. CDR3 DNA: TGTGCCAGCGGTTACCCAGAGACCCAGTACTTC. Translated, it gives CASGYPETQYF.

This clonotype occurred many times. The chain has TRBV6-5 and TRBJ2-3, with D possibly being TRBD2 (7 bases). CDR1 and CDR2 (germline): MNHEY, SVGAGI. The CDR3 has 14 amino acids. The V and J ends lost 4 bases and 5 bases respectively, with 13 bases between them. CDR3 loop: CASSFRGAIDTQYF. In DNA form, the CDR3 reads TGTGCCAGCAGTTTTCGGGGGGCTATAGATACGCAGTATTTT.

Only a few counts were recorded for this clonotype. The chain joins TRBV7-8 to TRBJ2-5; D may be TRBD1 or TRBD2 (5 bases each). Germline assignment: CDR1 SGHVS and CDR2 FQNEAQ. V dropped 4 bases and J dropped 3 bases, with 15 bases sitting between them. The CDR3 runs 15 residues. The CDR3 DNA follows: TGTGCCAGCAGCTCGCTGGTAGGGACGGAAGAGACCCAGTACTTC. Translation gives CASSSLVGTEETQYF. The entire variable domain, with the rest obtained from reference TRBV7-8 and TRBJ2-5, is as follows: GAGVSQSPRYKVAKRGQDVALRCDPISGHVSLFWYQQALGQGPEFLTYFQNEAQLDKSGLPSDRFFAERPEGSVSTLKIQRTQQEDSAVYLCASSSLVGTEETQYFGPGTRLLVL.

The chain recombines TRBV29-1 with TRBJ1-4; D call uncertain. CDR1 is SQVTM and CDR2 is ANQGSEA in the germline V gene. The CDR3 has 15 amino acids. V lost 3 bases and J lost 6, with 17 bases in between. CDR3 amino acids: CSVDLGLGVDEKLFF. For the CDR3, the DNA is TGCAGCGTTGACCTGGGTCTGGGAGTTGATGAAAAACTGTTTTTT.

The chain links TRBV19 to TRBJ2-2; D perhaps matches TRBD1 (7 bases). The germline V gene has CDR1 LNHDA and CDR2 SQIVND (reference sequence). The CDR3 sequence is 14 residues long. V dropped 8 bases and J dropped 6 bases, with 16 bases sitting between them. The CDR3, as DNA: TGTGCCAGTGAGGCCTCAGGGGGGTCCGGGGAGCTGTTTTTT. Its translation: CASEASGGSGELFF.